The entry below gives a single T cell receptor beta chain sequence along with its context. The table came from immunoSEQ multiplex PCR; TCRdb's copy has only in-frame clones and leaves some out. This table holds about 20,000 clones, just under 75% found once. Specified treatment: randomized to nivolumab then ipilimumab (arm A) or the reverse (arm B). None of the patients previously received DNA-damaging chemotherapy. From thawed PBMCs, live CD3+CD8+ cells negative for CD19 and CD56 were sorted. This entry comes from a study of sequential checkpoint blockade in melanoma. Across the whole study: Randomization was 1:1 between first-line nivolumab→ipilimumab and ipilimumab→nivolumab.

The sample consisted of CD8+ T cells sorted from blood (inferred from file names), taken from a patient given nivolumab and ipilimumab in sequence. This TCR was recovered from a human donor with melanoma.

The CDR3, as DNA: TGCGCCAGCAGCCCGGGACTAGCGGGAGGGCCGAGCTCCTACGAGCAGTACTTC. Its translation is CASSPGLAGGPSSYEQYF. The rearrangement uses TRBV5-1 and TRBJ2-7, with 16 bases lining up with TRBD2. With 4 bases clipped from V and 0 bases from J, the junction kept 7 bases outside the gene matches. The CDR3 totals 18 residues. The germline V gene encodes CDR1 SGHRS and CDR2 YFSETQ. The full variable domain, rest sourced from reference TRBV5-1 and TRBJ2-7, is KAGVTQTPRYLIKTRGQQVTLSCSPISGHRSVSWYQQTPGQGLQFLFEYFSETQRNKGNFPGRFSGRQFSNSRSEMNVSTLELGDSALYLCASSPGLAGGPSSYEQYFGPGTRLTVT.